A single T cell receptor beta chain is shown here with its context. Germline CDR1 and CDR2: SNHLY and FYNNEI. Unmatched junction bases numbered 2, after V lost 5 bases and J lost 4 bases. There are 13 residues in the CDR3. This entry is derived from a study of shared T cell receptors in the human thymus. TCRdb's copy holds only in-frame clones and misses some; the assay was immunoSEQ multiplex PCR. The sample yields under 850,000 clones, around nine tenths seen once. These data were likewise used in another study, on human thymus T cells. That publication notes: Finnish infants who were healthy and having corrective surgery for congenital heart defects made up the donors. Corrective cardiac operations yielded the resected thymus tissue.

V and J are TRBV2 and TRBJ2-5; 9 nucleotides align to TRBD2. This TCR was recovered from a boy in the first two years of life with a congenital heart defect. The sequenced sample consisted of thymocytes. This CDR3 reads CASSPGLAETQYF. CDR3 nucleotide sequence: TGTGCCAGCAGTCCGGGACTAGCAGAGACCCAGTACTTC.